These 10 T cell receptor beta chains originate from one sample sequenced in a study of OX40 agonist ivuxolimab in advanced cancers. The table came from immunoSEQ multiplex PCR; TCRdb's copy has only in-frame clones and leaves some out. This sample has 30,000 to 45,000 clones, with 74% found just once. Sequenced material: CD4+ or CD8+ T cells sorted from blood, taken in a trial of the OX40 agonist ivuxolimab. The receptors derive from an adult with an advanced solid tumor such as melanoma, head and neck, liver or kidney cancer.

The chain couples TRBV6-1 to TRBJ2-3; 8 bases map to TRBD2. The germline CDR1 and CDR2 sequences are MNHNS and SASEGT. There are 14 residues in the CDR3. J was trimmed by 4 bases and V by 8 bases; bases with no gene match: 8. In DNA form, the CDR3 reads TGTGCCAGCGCACGGGGGGGCGAAGCAGATACGCAGTATTTT. It is translated as CASARGGEADTQYF.

The chain joins TRBV7-2 to TRBJ2-1; D gene uncertain. Per germline, CDR1 SGHTA and CDR2 FQGNSA. V lost 1 base and J lost 0, with 13 bases in between. The CDR3 extends over 17 amino acids. The CDR3 nucleotides are TGTGCCAGCAGCTTAGTTTGGACGCCAAGCTCCTACAATGAGCAGTTCTTC. It is translated as CASSLVWTPSSYNEQFF.

The V and J genes are TRBV10-2 and TRBJ2-5, with D perhaps TRBD2 (6 bases). The CDR3 spans 14 residues. CDR1 WSHSY and CDR2 SAAADI come from the germline V gene. V lost 10 bases, J lost 4 bases, and 19 bases lay in between. The CDR3 DNA follows: TGCGCCACTATGACCATGGGGGGAGTAGAGACCCAGTACTTC. Protein sequence: CATMTMGGVETQYF.

This chain links TRBV7-9 with TRBJ2-3, with a possible D match to TRBD1 (5 bases). Germline CDR1 reads SEHNR; CDR2 reads FQNEAQ (reference sequence). CDR3 length: 14 amino acids. Trimming removed 3 bases from V and 5 bases from J, with 12 bases in between. The CDR3 spells CASSFYVGLDTQYF. The CDR3 nucleotides are TGTGCCAGCAGCTTTTACGTGGGGCTAGATACGCAGTATTTT.

This chain connects TRBV25-1 to TRBJ1-1; D call uncertain. This CDR3 is built from 12 residues. CDR1 MGHDK and CDR2 SYGVNS come from the germline V gene. Trimming pared 5 bases from V and 8 bases from J, leaving 12 bases between. The CDR3 DNA sequence: TGTGCCAGCAGTTTCGGACCGCAAGAAGCTTTCTTT. Encoded protein: CASSFGPQEAFF.

The V gene is TRBV5-1, the J gene TRBJ1-3; D is possibly TRBD1 (5 bases). Germline CDR1 SGHRS, CDR2 YFSETQ. V lost 4 bases, J lost 0 bases, and 14 bases lay in between. This CDR3 contains 16 residues. This CDR3 is CASSPDVGGSGNTIYF. For the CDR3, the DNA is TGCGCCAGCAGCCCCGATGTTGGGGGCTCTGGAAACACCATATATTTT.

The chain is built from TRBV19 and TRBJ2-7; 7 bases align to TRBD1. The CDR3 has 13 amino acids. Germline V CDR1 and CDR2: LNHDA, SQIVND (reference sequence). With 6 bases clipped from V and 5 bases from J, the junction kept 7 bases outside the gene matches. CDR3 residues: CASRRTGTDEQYF. Written as DNA, the CDR3 is TGTGCCAGTAGGCGCACGGGGACAGACGAGCAGTACTTC.

V usage is TRBV30 and J usage is TRBJ1-6, with no clear D. Looked up from germline, CDR1 is GTSNPN and CDR2 is SVGIG (reference sequence). V dropped 0 bases and J dropped 9 bases, with 6 bases sitting between them. This CDR3 spans 12 amino acids. The CDR3 nucleotides read TGTGCCTGGAGTGTTATAGGTTCACCCCTCCACTTT. Its translation: CAWSVIGSPLHF.

J is TRBJ2-7 and V is TRBV21-1; the table assigns TRBD1, which was not confirmed against the DNA. TRBV21-1 is a listed pseudogene. The CDR3 sequence is 11 residues long. Here the CDR3 reads CASSKTPSQYV. The DNA of the CDR3 is TGTGCCAGCAGCAAAACGCCATCCCAGTACGTC.

The chain carries TRBV4-1 and TRBJ2-1, with no clear D. CDR3 length: 14 amino acids. The germline V gene has CDR1 MGHRA and CDR2 YSYEKL. V was pared by 1 base and J by 7 bases, with 11 bases between. The CDR3 region is CASSQVSPRNEQFF. CDR3 DNA sequence: TGCGCCAGCAGCCAAGTTTCCCCTCGGAATGAGCAGTTCTTC.